This T cell receptor (beta chain) stems from a study of T cells in Graves' hyperthyroidism and ophthalmopathy. About the study: Any treatment followed the collection of peripheral blood at initial diagnosis. Broader study findings: Blood shared most expanded thyroid clonotypes above 0.001.

RNA transcripts gave rise to amplified TCR beta CDR3 regions. Using the HTBI primer set, a first-round RT-PCR was run on the TCR CDR3. TCRdb analysed the multiplex PCR reads with MiXCR anew, one entry per CDR3 protein. Among about 130,000 distinct CDR3 sequences listed, approximately 20% were seen once. This clonotype was seen repeatedly, ten times or more. Antigen specificity is unknown. V dropped 3 bases and J dropped 4; count of bases not matched to a gene: 6. Germline CDR1 is SGHAT and CDR2 is FQNNGV. This CDR3 contains 15 residues. Sampled blood dates from first hyperthyroidism diagnosis, and it precedes any ophthalmopathy symptoms.

The chain joins TRBV11-2 to TRBJ2-3; 8 nucleotides match TRBD2. Input material: blood. The sequence came from a woman in her forties or fifties with Graves' hyperthyroidism that later progressed to Graves' ophthalmopathy. CDR3 in amino acids: CASSLLAGRADTQYF. The CDR3 DNA reads TGTGCCAGCAGCTTGCTAGCGGGTAGGGCAGATACGCAGTATTTT.